One and the same sample provided the 11 T cell receptor beta chains below, sequenced in a study of T-cell memory formation after mild COVID-19. TCRdb reprocessed the 5' RACE reads via MiXCR and lists one record per CDR3 protein. The sample includes approximately 260,000 distinct CDR3 sequences, about a sixth seen only once; the top ten take around 21%. The sample consisted of PBMCs or a T cell subset sorted from them (not recorded which). These TCRs come from a young man who had mild COVID-19 (a few samples of this study predate the infection). Cell type and time point are not known.

The chain joins TRBV11-3 to TRBJ2-1; 10 nucleotides match TRBD2. Germline V CDR1 and CDR2: SGHNT, YENEEA. The J segment lost 10 bases and the V segment lost 3 bases, leaving 9 bases of the junction unmatched. The CDR3 covers 15 residues. The CDR3 loop is CASSLSIAGGEEQFF. The CDR3 coding sequence is TGTGCCAGCAGCTTGTCCATAGCGGGGGGTGAAGAGCAGTTCTTC.

The chain employs TRBV28 and TRBJ2-2; TRBD1 agrees at 7 bases. Germline CDR1 reads MDHEN; CDR2 reads SYDVKM. J was trimmed by 7 bases and V by 5 bases; bases with no gene match: 4. CDR3 size: 13 residues. The CDR3 DNA reads TGTGCCAGCAGTCTGGGACAGCGCGGGGAGCTGTTTTTT. Amino acids: CASSLGQRGELFF.

A few counts support this clonotype. The CDR3 reads CSARDLDRGSSYEQYF. CDR3 nucleotide sequence: TGCAGTGCTAGAGATCTCGACAGGGGTAGCTCCTACGAGCAGTACTTC. The chain joins TRBV20-1 to TRBJ2-7; 8 bases align to TRBD1. CDR3 length equals 16 residues. CDR1 DFQATT and CDR2 SNEGSKA come from the germline V gene (reference sequence). Trimming took 0 bases from V and 0 from J; bases not matched to a gene: 7.

This clonotype was counted between two and nine times. J is TRBJ2-1 and V is TRBV5-1; D remains unclear. This CDR3 has 15 residues. CDR1 is SGHRS and CDR2 is YFSETQ in the germline V gene. The ends were cut back, 0 bases at V and 8 bases at J, with 15 bases in the middle. The CDR3 coding sequence is TGCGCCAGCAGCTTGGGGTCACTGGACGGCGATGAGCAGTTCTTC. This encodes CASSLGSLDGDEQFF.

The V and J genes are TRBV20-1 and TRBJ2-3; 9 bases are shared with TRBD2. V shed 5 bases, J shed 4 bases, and the junction held 4 bases outside the gene matches. Germline CDR1 reads DFQATT; CDR2 reads SNEGSKA (reference sequence). CDR3 length: 13 residues. The CDR3 loop reads CSALAGEPDTQYF. The CDR3 DNA is TGCAGTGCTTTAGCGGGGGAGCCAGATACGCAGTATTTT.

This chain links TRBV5-1 with TRBJ2-7; 12 bases match TRBD2. Trimming took 0 bases from V and 0 from J; bases not matched to a gene: 10. Germline V CDR1 and CDR2: SGHRS, YFSETQ. The CDR3 has 19 amino acids. CDR3: CASSLGVLAGGLLSYEQYF. The CDR3 DNA reads as TGCGCCAGCAGCTTGGGTGTACTAGCGGGGGGTCTCCTCTCCTACGAGCAGTACTTC. Full variable domain (remainder filled in from reference TRBV5-1 and TRBJ2-7): KAGVTQTPRYLIKTRGQQVTLSCSPISGHRSVSWYQQTPGQGLQFLFEYFSETQRNKGNFPGRFSGRQFSNSRSEMNVSTLELGDSALYLCASSLGVLAGGLLSYEQYFGPGTRLTVT.

A few counts support this clonotype. V and J are TRBV5-1 and TRBJ1-4; perhaps TRBD1 as D (5 bases). The CDR3 sequence is 15 residues long. Germline V gene lookup returns CDR1 SGHRS and CDR2 YFSETQ. Trimming took off 5 bases at V and 0 bases at J, with 11 bases between the two ends. CDR3 amino acids: CASSRGFATNEKLFF. In DNA, the CDR3 is TGCGCCAGCAGTAGGGGTTTTGCAACTAATGAAAAACTGTTTTTT.

The V and J genes are TRBV6-2 or TRBV6-3 and TRBJ2-7; TRBD1 aligns across 7 bases. The CDR3 runs to 13 residues. Trimming took 2 bases from V and 2 from J; bases not matched to a gene: 0. Per the germline V gene, CDR1 is MNHEY and CDR2 is SVGEGT. CDR3: CASSYDRAYEQYV. CDR3 coding DNA: TGTGCCAGCAGTTACGACAGGGCCTACGAGCAGTACGTC.

The chain employs TRBV4-3 and TRBJ2-3, with D possibly TRBD2 on 5 matching bases. V dropped 0 bases and J dropped 2 bases, with 21 bases sitting between them. CDR1 is LGHNA, CDR2 YSLEER, per germline. The CDR3 spans 19 residues. The CDR3 DNA is TGCGCCAGCAGCCAAGATCGGTTATTAGGGCAGGACTTCACAGATACGCAGTATTTT. This sequence encodes CASSQDRLLGQDFTDTQYF.

V is TRBV4-3 and J is TRBJ2-1; weak D call: TRBD2 (6 bases). CDR1 and CDR2 (germline): LGHNA, YSLEER. This CDR3 is 17 amino acids long. Trimming shortened V by 3 bases and J by 0 bases, and 15 bases separated the two germline ends. The chain's CDR3 is CASSQGGLRSSYNEQFF. In nucleotides, the CDR3 is TGCGCCAGCAGCCAGGGGGGACTGCGGAGCTCCTACAATGAGCAGTTCTTC.

This sequence joins TRBV28 and TRBJ2-7, with D perhaps TRBD2 (6 bases). Germline V gene data show CDR1 as MDHEN and CDR2 as SYDVKM. The ends were cut back, 3 bases at V and 2 bases at J, with 11 bases in the middle. This CDR3 has 14 amino acids. The CDR3 DNA is TGTGCCAGCAGTTTTGGGGGGAGTGCCTACGAGCAGTACGTC. It encodes CASSFGGSAYEQYV.